This T cell receptor (beta chain) was documented in a study of cytomegalovirus exposure and HLA in healthy donors. The CDR3 sequence is 14 residues long. Germline lookup yields CDR1 SGHRS and CDR2 YFSETQ. The ends were cut back, 3 bases at V and 4 bases at J, with 13 bases in the middle. The PCR used 60 Vbeta and 13 Jbeta primers. The repertoire was sequenced with immunoSEQ multiplex PCR; TCRdb's copy has only in-frame clones and lacks some. Recorded here are over 100,000 clones; the top ten clones represent under 2%. The V and J genes are TRBV5-1 and TRBJ2-5; a possible D gene is TRBD2 (5 bases). This clonotype was sampled from a woman in her 40s in good health and CMV-seropositive. Sample: PBMCs. CDR3 in DNA: TGCGCCAGCAGCTCCCTCAGTCGGGGAGAGACCCAGTACTTC. This codes for CASSSLSRGETQYF.